The clone carrying this TCR beta chain came up once. Its specificity is unknown. The sample belongs to a study of cytomegalovirus exposure and HLA in healthy donors. The study's findings and limits: Cytomegalovirus-associated status was assigned to more than 150 TCR beta chains.

13 Jbeta primers and 60 Vbeta primers were used for the PCR. Method: immunoSEQ multiplex PCR; TCRdb's copy keeps in-frame clones and lacks some. The data hold roughly 72,000 clones, with over 70% observed a single time. The receptor was isolated from a woman in her thirties or forties in good health and CMV-seropositive. Sequencing was done on a sample of PBMCs.

The CDR3 DNA is TGTGCCAGCAAGGAGACAGGGAACACTGAAGCTTTCTTT. It is translated as CASKETGNTEAFF. This chain connects TRBV2 to TRBJ1-1; a possible D gene is TRBD1 (6 bases). Trimming took 7 bases from V and 1 from J, leaving 10 bases between them. There are 13 residues in the CDR3. Germline CDR1 is SNHLY and CDR2 is FYNNEI.